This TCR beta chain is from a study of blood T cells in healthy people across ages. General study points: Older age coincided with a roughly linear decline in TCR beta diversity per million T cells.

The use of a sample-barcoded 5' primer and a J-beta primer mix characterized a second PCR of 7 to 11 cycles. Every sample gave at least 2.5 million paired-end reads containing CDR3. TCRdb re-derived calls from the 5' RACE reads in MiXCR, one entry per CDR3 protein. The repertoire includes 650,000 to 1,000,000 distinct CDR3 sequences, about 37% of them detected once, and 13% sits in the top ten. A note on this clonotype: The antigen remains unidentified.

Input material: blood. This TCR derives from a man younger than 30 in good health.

The DNA of the CDR3 is TGCGCCAGCAGCCCGGTGACAGGGACGAACACTGAAGCTTTCTTT. It specifies CASSPVTGTNTEAFF. The chain combines TRBV5-1 with TRBJ1-1, with 7 bases lining up with TRBD1. After removal of 4 bases from V and 1 base from J, the junction contained 7 bases not matched to a gene. There are 15 residues in the CDR3. Germline CDR1 is SGHRS and CDR2 is YFSETQ.